This T cell receptor (beta chain) came from a study of T cells in Graves' hyperthyroidism and ophthalmopathy. Background on the study: It was at initial diagnosis, before any treatment, that peripheral blood was collected.

Amplification of TCR beta CDR3 regions was performed using RNA transcripts as template. First-round RT-PCR with HTBI primers amplified the TCR CDR3 region. TCRdb passed the multiplex PCR reads through MiXCR, listing each CDR3 protein once. Found here are around 260,000 distinct CDR3 sequences, less than 30% of them singletons; the top ten hold around 28%. PBMCs came from less than 11 ml fresh peripheral blood. This clonotype was seen repeatedly, ten times or more. Germline V gene data show CDR1 as MNHEY and CDR2 as SVGAGI. The CDR3 covers 13 residues. The V end lost 6 bases, the J end lost 3 bases, and 11 bases lay between the germline ends.

The V call is TRBV6-5, the J call TRBJ1-1; no clear D. This TCR was sampled from a middle-aged man with Graves' hyperthyroidism that later progressed to Graves' ophthalmopathy. Sequencing was carried out using blood. In DNA form, the CDR3 reads TGTGCCAGCAGACGCGAGGGAGACACTGAAGCTTTCTTT. Its translation is CASRREGDTEAFF.